A selection of T cell receptor beta chains follows, all from one sample in a study of shared clonotypes between healthy human individuals. Profiled with immunoSEQ multiplex PCR; TCRdb holds only in-frame clones, not every one. Of approximately 740,000 clones in the sample, about 74% are singletons; the top ten hold 1.5% to 2%. Sequencing used memory CD4+ T cells sorted from blood. Every receptor here comes from a woman aged 25 to 39 in good health. Both conserved end residues are part of each CDR3. A D gene is named only where the DNA matches it firmly. Clone size, where shown, is once, few, many, or a class for clones that have expanded.

CASSLSLDLADTQYF TGCGCCAGCAGCTTAAGTTTAGATTTAGCAGATACGCAGTATTTT - TRBV5-1 - TRBJ2-3
CASSPSATDTQYF TGTGCCAGCAGTCCTAGCGCTACAGATACGCAGTATTTT few TRBV28 - TRBJ2-3
CASSQVDLDTYEQYF TGTGCCAGCAGCCAAGTTGATCTGGATACTTACGAGCAGTACTTC - TRBV4-2 - TRBJ2-7
CASSYSSGAPYEQYF TGTGCCAGCAGTTATTCTAGCGGCGCTCCCTACGAGCAGTACTTC - TRBV6-5 TRBD2 TRBJ2-7
CASMGATTEAFF TGTGCCAGCATGGGTGCGACCACTGAAGCTTTCTTT many TRBV6-6 - TRBJ1-1
CASSQGFGVTNEKLFF TGTGCCAGCAGCCAAGGATTTGGGGTGACTAATGAAAAACTGTTTTTT - TRBV14 - TRBJ1-4
CASSIPLAGARGEQFF TGTGCCAGCAGCATCCCGTTAGCGGGAGCAAGGGGGGAGCAGTTCTTC - TRBV25-1 TRBD2 TRBJ2-1
CASSVHTGNNYGYTF TGTGCCAGCAGCGTCCATACCGGGAACAACTATGGCTACACCTTC - TRBV11-1 - TRBJ1-2
CACRRGDSQETQYF TGCGCCTGCCGAAGAGGGGACAGCCAAGAGACCCAGTACTTC once TRBV10-2 TRBD1 TRBJ2-5
CSVEQASGGGYTF TGCAGCGTTGAACAGGCGTCAGGCGGAGGCTACACCTTC - TRBV29-1 - TRBJ1-2
CASSYAGPDTQYF TGTGCCAGTAGCTACGCCGGTCCGGATACGCAGTATTTT - TRBV19 - TRBJ2-3
CASSFPGTDYNEQFF TGTGCCAGCAGCTTTCCCGGGACGGACTACAATGAGCAGTTCTTC - TRBV5-4 - TRBJ2-1
CATSRDSNTDTQYF TGTGCCACCAGCAGAGATTCAAACACAGATACGCAGTATTTT - TRBV15 - TRBJ2-3
CASTRTSGRVGGTYEQYF TGTGCCAGCACCAGGACTAGCGGGAGGGTCGGAGGAACCTACGAGCAGTACTTC - TRBV27 TRBD2 TRBJ2-7
CASSLKPAGGPYEQYF TGTGCCAGCAGCTTAAAGCCGGCGGGAGGGCCATATGAGCAGTACTTC - TRBV7-3 TRBD2 TRBJ2-7
CASSSGGTSQETQYF TGCGCCAGCAGCTCTGGTGGGACTAGCCAAGAGACCCAGTACTTC - TRBV5-1 TRBD2 TRBJ2-5